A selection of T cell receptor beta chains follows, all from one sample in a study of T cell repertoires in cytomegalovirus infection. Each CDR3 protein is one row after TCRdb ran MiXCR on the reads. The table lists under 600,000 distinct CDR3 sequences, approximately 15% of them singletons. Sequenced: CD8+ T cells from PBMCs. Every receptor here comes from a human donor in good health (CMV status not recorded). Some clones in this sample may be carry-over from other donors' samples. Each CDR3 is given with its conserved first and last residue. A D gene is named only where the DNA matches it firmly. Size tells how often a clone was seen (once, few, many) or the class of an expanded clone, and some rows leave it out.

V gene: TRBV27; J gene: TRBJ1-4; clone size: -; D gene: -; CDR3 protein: CASSFAPNEKLFF; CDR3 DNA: TGTGCCAGCAGTTTTGCCCCTAATGAAAAACTGTTTTTT
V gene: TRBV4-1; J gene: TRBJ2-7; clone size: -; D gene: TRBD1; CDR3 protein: CASSQDTGAEQYF; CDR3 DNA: TGCGCCAGCAGCCAAGACACAGGGGCCGAGCAGTACTTC
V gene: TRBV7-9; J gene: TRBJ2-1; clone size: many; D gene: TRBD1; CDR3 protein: CASSGDRGWNEQFF; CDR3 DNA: TGTGCCTCAAGTGGGGACAGGGGATGGAATGAGCAGTTCTTC
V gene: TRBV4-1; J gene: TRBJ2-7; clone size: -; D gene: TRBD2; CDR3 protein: CASSPAAGEYYEQYF; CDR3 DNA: TGCGCCAGCAGCCCTGCGGCGGGGGAGTACTACGAGCAGTACTTC
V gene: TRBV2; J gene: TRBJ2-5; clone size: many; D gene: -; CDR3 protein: CASSEEGERQETQYF; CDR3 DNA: TGTGCCAGCAGTGAAGAAGGGGAAAGGCAAGAGACCCAGTACTTC
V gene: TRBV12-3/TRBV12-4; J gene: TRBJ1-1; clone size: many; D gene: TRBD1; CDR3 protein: CASSRTGGYTEAFF; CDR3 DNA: TGTGCCAGCAGTCGGACAGGGGGCTACACTGAAGCTTTCTTT
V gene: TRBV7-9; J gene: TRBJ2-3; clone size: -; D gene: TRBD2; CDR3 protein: CASSSPGASGDTQYF; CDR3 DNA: TGTGCCAGCAGCTCCCCCGGGGCTAGCGGGGATACGCAGTATTTT
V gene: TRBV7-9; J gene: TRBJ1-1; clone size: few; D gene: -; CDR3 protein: CASSTPDLGVGAQAFF; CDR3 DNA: TGTGCCAGCAGCACCCCAGACTTGGGTGTGGGGGCGCAAGCTTTCTTT
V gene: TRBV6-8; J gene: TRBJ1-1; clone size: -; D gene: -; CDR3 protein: CARSLHLAVKTEAFF; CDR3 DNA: TGTGCCAGAAGTTTACACCTAGCTGTGAAAACTGAAGCTTTCTTT
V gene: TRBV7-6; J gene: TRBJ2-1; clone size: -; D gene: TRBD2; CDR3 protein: CASSLASSWASGKYNEQFF; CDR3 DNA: TGTGCCAGCAGCTTAGCATCATCTTGGGCTAGCGGGAAATACAATGAGCAGTTCTTC
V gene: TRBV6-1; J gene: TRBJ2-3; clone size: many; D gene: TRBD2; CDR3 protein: CASSAAGGGFADTQYF; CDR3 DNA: TGTGCCAGCAGTGCCGCGGGCGGGGGATTTGCAGATACGCAGTATTTT
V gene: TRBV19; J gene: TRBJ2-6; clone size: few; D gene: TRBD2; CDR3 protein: CASSRTSREGPGANVLTF; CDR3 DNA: TGTGCCAGTAGTAGGACGAGTCGGGAGGGCCCTGGGGCCAACGTCCTGACTTTC
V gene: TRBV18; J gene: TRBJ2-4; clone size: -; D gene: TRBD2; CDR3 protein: CASSTSRRESAKNIQYF; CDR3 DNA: TGTGCCAGCTCAACCTCTAGGCGGGAGTCGGCCAAAAACATTCAGTACTTC
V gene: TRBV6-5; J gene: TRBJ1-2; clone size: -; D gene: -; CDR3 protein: CASSYADSHYGYTF; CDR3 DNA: TGTGCCAGCAGTTACGCCGACAGCCACTATGGCTACACCTTC
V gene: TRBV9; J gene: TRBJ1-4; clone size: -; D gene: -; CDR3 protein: CASSAGGGEKLFF; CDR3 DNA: TGTGCCAGCAGCGCTGGGGGTGGTGAAAAACTGTTTTTT
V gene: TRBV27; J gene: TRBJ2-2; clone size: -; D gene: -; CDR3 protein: CASSLRQGGGELFF; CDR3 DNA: TGTGCCAGCAGTTTGAGGCAGGGAGGTGGGGAGCTGTTTTTT
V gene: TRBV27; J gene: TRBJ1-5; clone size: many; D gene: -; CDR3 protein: CASSLSRGGNQPQHF; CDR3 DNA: TGTGCCAGCAGTTTATCGCGGGGGGGCAATCAGCCCCAGCATTTT
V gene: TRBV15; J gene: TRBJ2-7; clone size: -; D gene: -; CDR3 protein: CATREGFEQYF; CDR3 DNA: TGTGCCACCAGGGAGGGTTTCGAGCAGTACTTC
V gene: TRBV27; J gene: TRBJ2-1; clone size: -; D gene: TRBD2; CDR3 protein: CASSSVSGGAGNEQFF; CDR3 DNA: TGTGCCAGCAGTTCCGTCAGCGGGGGGGCCGGGAATGAGCAGTTCTTC
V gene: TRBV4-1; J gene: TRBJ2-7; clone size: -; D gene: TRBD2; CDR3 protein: CASSHSGTSDYEQYF; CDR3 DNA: TGTGCCAGCAGCCACTCCGGGACTAGCGACTACGAGCAGTACTTC
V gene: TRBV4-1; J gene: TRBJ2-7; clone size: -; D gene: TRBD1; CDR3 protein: CASSQGTGTAYEQYF; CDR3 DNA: TGCGCCAGCAGCCAAGGGACCGGGACAGCGTACGAGCAGTACTTC
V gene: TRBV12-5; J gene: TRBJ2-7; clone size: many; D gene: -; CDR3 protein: CASGLQGGEQYF; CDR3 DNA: TGTGCTAGTGGTTTGCAGGGTGGCGAGCAGTACTTC
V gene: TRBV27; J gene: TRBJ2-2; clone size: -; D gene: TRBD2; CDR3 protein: CASSLGGSRELFF; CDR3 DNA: TGTGCCAGCAGTTTGGGGGGGTCGCGGGAGCTGTTTTTT
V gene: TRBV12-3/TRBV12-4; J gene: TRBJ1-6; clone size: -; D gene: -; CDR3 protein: CASSFKGSGPLHF; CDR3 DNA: TGTGCCAGCAGTTTCAAGGGATCAGGGCCCCTCCACTTT
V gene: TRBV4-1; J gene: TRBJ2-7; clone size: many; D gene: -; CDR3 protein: CASSALPGVEQYF; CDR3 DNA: TGCGCCAGCAGCGCCCTTCCAGGGGTCGAGCAGTACTTC
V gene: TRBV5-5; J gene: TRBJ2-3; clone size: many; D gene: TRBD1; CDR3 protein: CASSLAGTGEDTQYF; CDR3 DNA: TGTGCCAGCAGCTTGGCCGGGACAGGGGAAGATACGCAGTATTTT
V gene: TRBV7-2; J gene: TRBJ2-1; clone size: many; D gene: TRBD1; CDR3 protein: CASSSVQGIGNEQFF; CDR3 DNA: TGTGCCAGCAGCTCAGTACAGGGGATAGGGAATGAGCAGTTCTTC
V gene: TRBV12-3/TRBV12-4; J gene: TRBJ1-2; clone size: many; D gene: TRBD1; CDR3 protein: CASSSSGQRNYGYTF; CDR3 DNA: TGTGCCAGCAGTTCGTCGGGACAGCGAAACTATGGCTACACCTTC
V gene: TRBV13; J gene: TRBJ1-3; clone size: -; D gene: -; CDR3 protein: CASSLGRISGNTIYF; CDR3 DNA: TGTGCCAGCAGCTTGGGACGGATCTCTGGAAACACCATATATTTT
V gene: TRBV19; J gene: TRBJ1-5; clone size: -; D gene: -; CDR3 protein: CASSMGEVSNQPQHF; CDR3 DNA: TGTGCCAGTAGTATGGGGGAGGTGAGCAATCAGCCCCAGCATTTT
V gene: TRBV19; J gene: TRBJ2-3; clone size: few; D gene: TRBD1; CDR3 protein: CASSILPRTGNTDTQYF; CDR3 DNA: TGTGCCAGTAGTATCCTGCCCCGGACAGGGAATACAGATACGCAGTATTTT
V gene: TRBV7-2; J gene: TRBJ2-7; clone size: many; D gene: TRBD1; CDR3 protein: CASSLTGYDEQYF; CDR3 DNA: TGTGCCAGCAGCTTGACAGGGTATGACGAGCAGTACTTC
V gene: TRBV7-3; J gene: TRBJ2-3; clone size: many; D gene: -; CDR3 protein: CASSLTGVTVDTQYF; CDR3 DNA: TGTGCCAGCAGCTTAACGGGAGTAACAGTAGATACGCAGTATTTT
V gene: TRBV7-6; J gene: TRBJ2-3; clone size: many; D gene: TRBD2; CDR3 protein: CASSLELAGGSDTQYF; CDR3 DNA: TGTGCCAGCAGCTTAGAACTAGCGGGAGGGAGTGATACGCAGTATTTT
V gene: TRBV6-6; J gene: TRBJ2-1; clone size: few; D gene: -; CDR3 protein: CASWDEYNEQFF; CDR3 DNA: TGTGCCAGCTGGGACGAATACAATGAGCAGTTCTTC
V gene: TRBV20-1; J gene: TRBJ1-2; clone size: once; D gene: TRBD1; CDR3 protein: CSARENLRGIDGYTF; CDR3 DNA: TGCAGTGCTAGGGAGAACCTCAGGGGGATTGATGGCTACACCTTC
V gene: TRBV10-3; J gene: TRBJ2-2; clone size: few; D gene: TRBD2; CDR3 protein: CAIRGTSGGDTGELFF; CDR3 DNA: TGTGCCATCAGGGGGACTAGCGGGGGCGACACCGGGGAGCTGTTTTTT